What follows are 26 T cell receptor beta chains derived from one specimen sequenced in a study of T cells expressing NK-cell markers. TCRdb reprocessed the 5' RACE reads, with one entry per CDR3 protein and no DNA. There are about 260,000 distinct CDR3 sequences in the sample, with roughly 4.2% held by the top ten. Specimen: blood T cells: a sorted CD56 or NKG2C T cell subset, CD4+ or CD8+ T cells, or bulk PBMC T cells (not recorded which). The receptors shown here come from a woman between 18 and 70 years old in good health.

V is TRBV6-2 or TRBV6-3 and J is TRBJ2-1; TCRdb indicates TRBD2, and absent DNA this call remains unverified. This CDR3 contains 16 residues. Per germline, CDR1 MNHEY and CDR2 SVGEGT. CDR3 sequence: CASRPTSGYSYNEQFF.

The rearrangement links TRBV28 to TRBJ2-1; the TCRdb call, TRBD1, lacks DNA for checking. The CDR3 consists of 15 residues. Looked up from germline, CDR1 is MDHEN and CDR2 is SYDVKM. The CDR3 here is CASSARAGAINEQFF.

The chain links TRBV7-2 to TRBJ2-3; without DNA, the TCRdb call of TRBD1 cannot be checked. The length of the CDR3 is 15 residues. The germline V gene has CDR1 SGHTA and CDR2 FQGNSA. The CDR3 sequence is CASSFGGTFTDTQYF.

V and J are TRBV4-3 and TRBJ2-4; TCRdb selects TRBD2, and the lack of DNA leaves this call unchecked. The CDR3 is made up of 18 amino acids. Looked up from germline, CDR1 is LGHNA and CDR2 is YSLEER. CDR3 protein: CASSQDLGSAGVTNIQYF.

This chain links TRBV20-1 with TRBJ2-3; TCRdb designates TRBD1, a call that cannot be tested without DNA. CDR1 and CDR2 from the germline V gene are DFQATT and SNEGSKA (reference sequence). The CDR3 contains 15 residues. CDR3 loop: CSAREPGQGTDTQYF.

V usage is TRBV4-3 and J usage is TRBJ2-7; TCRdb picks TRBD2, but there is no DNA to check that call. Germline V CDR1 and CDR2: LGHNA, YSLEER. The CDR3 is 16 residues long. The CDR3 sequence: CASSPTGTSGSYEQYF.

The gene calls are TRBV4-2 and TRBJ2-3; TCRdb gives TRBD1 as the D gene, but with no DNA this cannot be confirmed. CDR1 is LGHNA and CDR2 is YNFKEQ in the germline V gene. This CDR3 region has 14 residues. The CDR3 region is CASSQDQPPGTQYF.

J is TRBJ1-2 and V is TRBV6-5. The CDR3 runs to 15 residues. Per germline, CDR1 MNHEY and CDR2 SVGAGI. CDR3 loop: CASSYSRQQHYGYTF.

The rearrangement joins TRBV25-1 to TRBJ2-1; the D call of TRBD1 rests on TCRdb alone, since no DNA is present to check it. Germline V gene lookup returns CDR1 MGHDK and CDR2 SYGVNS. The CDR3 is made up of 15 amino acids. This CDR3 reads CASSEGGTGGNEQFF.

The V and J genes are TRBV25-1 and TRBJ1-2; absent DNA, TCRdb's TRBD1 call cannot be checked. The germline V gene has CDR1 MGHDK and CDR2 SYGVNS. This CDR3 comprises 15 residues. CDR3 loop: CASRGDFRDIYGYTF.

The rearrangement uses TRBV20-1 and TRBJ2-7. CDR1 is DFQATT, CDR2 SNEGSKA, per germline (reference sequence). The CDR3 runs to 12 residues. CDR3: CSAQSATYEQYF.

The chain couples TRBV29-1 to TRBJ1-4; the TRBD1 assignment by TCRdb is unverifiable without DNA. The CDR3 has 15 residues. Germline V gives CDR1 SQVTM, CDR2 ANQGSEA. CDR3 loop: CSVEDGTGQSEKLFF.

This rearrangement joins TRBV29-1 to TRBJ1-1; as DNA is missing, the TRBD1 call by TCRdb cannot be tested. CDR3 size: 13 residues. The V gene's germline CDR1 is SQVTM and CDR2 ANQGSEA. The CDR3 sequence: CSAGTGGAGTTFF.

CDR3 loop: CASSLVSSGRNSYEQYF. The chain recombines TRBV7-8 with TRBJ2-7; TCRdb designates TRBD1, a call that cannot be tested without DNA. Germline V lookup: CDR1 SGHVS, CDR2 FQNEAQ. The CDR3 is made up of 17 amino acids.

The chain carries TRBV7-2 and TRBJ1-1; without DNA, the TCRdb call of TRBD1 cannot be checked. CDR1 and CDR2 from the germline V gene are SGHTA and FQGNSA. This CDR3 region has 14 residues. The CDR3 sequence: CASSPLFGNTEAFF.

This rearrangement joins TRBV29-1 to TRBJ2-1; without DNA, the TCRdb call of TRBD2 cannot be checked. The CDR3 runs 16 residues. Germline values: CDR1 SQVTM, CDR2 ANQGSEA. CDR3 loop: CSVDLGGASSYNEQFF.

This rearrangement joins TRBV6-5 to TRBJ1-2. Germline values: CDR1 MNHEY, CDR2 SVGAGI. The CDR3 runs to 12 residues. The CDR3 loop is CASRYLEDGYTF.

The gene calls are TRBV12-3 or TRBV12-4 and TRBJ2-2; with no DNA, the TCRdb D assignment of TRBD1 cannot be verified. The CDR3 runs 15 residues. CDR3 sequence reads: CASSLTGPNTGELFF.

The rearrangement links TRBV10-3 to TRBJ1-5; TCRdb's D gene call, TRBD1, goes unchecked for lack of DNA. CDR1 and CDR2 (germline): ENHRY, SYGVKD. The CDR3 is made up of 17 amino acids. CDR3: CAISGGVNRASNQPQHF.

The V gene is TRBV12-3 or TRBV12-4, the J gene TRBJ1-5; TCRdb designates TRBD1, a call that cannot be tested without DNA. The CDR3 length is 17 residues. The CDR3 sequence is CASGGGTGRVGGQPQHF.

The chain recombines TRBV6-1 with TRBJ2-1; with no DNA, the TCRdb D assignment of TRBD1 cannot be verified. CDR3 length equals 14 residues. Germline lookup yields CDR1 MNHNS and CDR2 SASEGT. The CDR3: CASSPQDTLGKQFF.

The chain carries TRBV28 and TRBJ2-7; the TRBD2 assignment by TCRdb is unverifiable without DNA. The length of the CDR3 is 15 residues. CDR1 MDHEN and CDR2 SYDVKM come from the germline V gene. The CDR3 sequence: CASTRYLHSSYEQYF.

CDR3 loop: CATSELTRRTYGYTF. V gene TRBV15 combines with J gene TRBJ1-2. This CDR3 comprises 15 residues. Germline lookup yields CDR1 LNHNV and CDR2 YYDKDF (reference sequence).

The chain has TRBV5-6 and TRBJ2-1; TCRdb designates TRBD1, a call that cannot be tested without DNA. Germline V gene data show CDR1 as SGHDT and CDR2 as YYEEEE. CDR3 size: 13 residues. The CDR3 here is CASSPAGVTEQFF.

The J gene is TRBJ2-5, the V gene TRBV7-2; checking the TCRdb D call of TRBD2 is not possible without DNA. The germline V gene encodes CDR1 SGHTA and CDR2 FQGNSA. CDR3 length: 16 amino acids. The CDR3 is CASSLVQPSIGETQYF.

The chain has TRBV5-1 and TRBJ2-1; as DNA is missing, the TRBD2 call by TCRdb cannot be tested. This CDR3 spans 16 amino acids. Per the germline V gene, CDR1 is SGHRS and CDR2 is YFSETQ. This chain's CDR3 is CASSPPGLAALGEQFF.